These 31 T cell receptor beta chains were sequenced from one sample in a study of blood T cell repertoires in COVID-19. Generated by immunoSEQ multiplex PCR, the TCRdb table keeps only in-frame clones and is missing some. The sample has approximately 380,000 clones, approximately 93% seen once. Material: PBMCs or T cells enriched from blood (not recorded which). Receptors originate from a woman aged 40-49 years who had been exposed to COVID-19.

The rearrangement links TRBV23-1 to TRBJ1-1; TRBD1 agrees at 11 bases. TRBV23-1 is an ORF for which the function is uncertain. Trimming took 2 bases from V and 4 from J; bases not matched to a gene: 12. This CDR3 spans 18 amino acids. CDR3 sequence reads: CASSQLRTGGVYGTEAFF. The CDR3 nucleotides are TGCGCCAGCAGTCAACTCCGGACAGGGGGCGTCTACGGCACTGAAGCTTTCTTT.

The chain couples TRBV2 to TRBJ1-2; no definite D call. The germline CDR1 and CDR2 sequences are SNHLY and FYNNEI. The CDR3 is made up of 13 amino acids. V was pared by 6 bases and J by 4 bases, with 12 bases between. In DNA form, the CDR3 reads TGTGCCAGCAGGGAGGACGTTGCCTATGGCTACACCTTC. It specifies CASREDVAYGYTF.

The V and J genes are TRBV5-5 and TRBJ2-5; D uncertain. CDR3 size: 14 residues. CDR1 is SGHKS and CDR2 is YYEKEE in the germline V gene (reference sequence). V was cut by 2 bases and J by 2 bases, with 10 bases left in between. The CDR3 region has the DNA TGTGCCAGCAGCTTACGCACAAAACAAGAGACCCAGTACTTC. Its translation: CASSLRTKQETQYF.

V and J are TRBV7-2 and TRBJ1-1, with a possible D match to TRBD1 (5 bases). V gave up 1 base and J gave up 7 bases, with 16 bases separating them. This CDR3 comprises 15 residues. Germline V gene sequence: CDR1 SGHTA, CDR2 FQGNSA. The CDR3 DNA is TGTGCCAGCAGCTTAGAATCTAGGGGCGTCATTGAAGCTTTCTTT. This sequence encodes CASSLESRGVIEAFF.

The CDR3 DNA reads as TGCGCCAGCAGCCAAGGACAGGGGGCGAGAGGAGAAGCTTTCTTT. It specifies CASSQGQGARGEAFF. The chain uses TRBV4-1 and TRBJ1-1, with 10 bases aligning to TRBD1. Germline-derived CDR1 and CDR2 are MGHRA and YSYEKL. The CDR3 covers 15 residues. V was pared by 1 base and J by 8 bases, with 7 bases of the junction left unmatched.

V is TRBV5-1 and J is TRBJ2-3; no clear D gene. Deletions cut 3 bases from V and 4 bases from J, with 6 bases between. CDR3 size: 12 residues. CDR1 is SGHRS, CDR2 YFSETQ, per germline. The CDR3 sequence: CASSSGSDTQYF. For the CDR3, the DNA is TGCGCCAGCAGCTCCGGGTCAGATACGCAGTATTTT.

The chain's CDR3 is CASSLQGIEQYF. CDR3 bases: TGTGCCAGCAGTCTCCAGGGGATTGAGCAGTACTTC. This sequence joins TRBV6-6 and TRBJ2-7, with D maybe TRBD1 (6 bases). CDR1 and CDR2 from the germline V gene are MNHNY and SVGAGI (reference sequence). The CDR3 has 12 amino acids. V dropped 5 bases and J dropped 7 bases, with 12 bases sitting between them.

The CDR3 bases are TGTGCCAGCAGCTTAACAGGAACTTCCTCCTACGAGCAGTACTTC. Its protein is CASSLTGTSSYEQYF. This chain uses TRBV7-2 with TRBJ2-7, with D possibly matching TRBD1 (5 bases). V lost 2 bases, J lost 0 bases, and 11 bases lay in between. Germline V gene data show CDR1 as SGHTA and CDR2 as FQGNSA. The CDR3 is 15 amino acids.

The genes are TRBV19 and TRBJ1-3, with a possible D match to TRBD1 (6 bases). Germline CDR1 reads LNHDA; CDR2 reads SQIVND (reference sequence). This CDR3 has 16 amino acids. V lost 3 bases and J lost 0, with 12 bases in between. The CDR3 sequence: CASSIVRGSSGNTIYF. The DNA for the CDR3 is TGTGCCAGTAGTATTGTCAGGGGAAGCTCTGGAAACACCATATATTTT.

The V gene is TRBV5-5, the J gene TRBJ2-3, with D perhaps TRBD2 (6 bases). Between the trimmed V and J ends, which lost 4 bases and 6 bases, there was a span of 6 bases. Germline loops: CDR1 SGHKS, CDR2 YYEKEE (reference sequence). This CDR3 has 11 amino acids. CDR3 in DNA: TGTGCCAGCAGCCGGGGGGATACGCAGTATTTT. Its protein product is CASSRGDTQYF.

CDR3 coding DNA: TGTGCCAGCTCACCCGGCCAGGGCTTCAATGAGCAGTTCTTC. This codes for CASSPGQGFNEQFF. J is TRBJ2-1 and V is TRBV18, with a weak D call TRBD1 (5 bases). This CDR3 is 14 amino acids long. V lost 3 bases to trimming and J lost 6 bases, with 12 bases between them. CDR1 and CDR2 (germline): KGHSH, LQKENI.

This clone was counted once. The chain combines TRBV25-1 with TRBJ1-4, with D perhaps matching TRBD1 (5 bases). V was cut by 4 bases and J by 5 bases, with 11 bases left in between. The CDR3 contains 14 residues. From germline, CDR1 is MGHDK and CDR2 SYGVNS. The CDR3 DNA reads TGTGCCAGCAGTGCCGGACATCGGAATGAAAAACTGTTTTTT. Translated: CASSAGHRNEKLFF.

In DNA form, the CDR3 reads TGTGCCACCTCCTCCACGACAGGGGGAATCAATCAGCCCCAGCATTTT. Encoded protein: CATSSTTGGINQPQHF. The J gene is TRBJ1-5, the V gene TRBV24-1; TRBD1 matches at 9 bases. The junction had 11 bases not matched to a gene; V was cut back by 9 bases and J by 3 bases. Germline V CDR1 and CDR2: KGHDR, SFDVKD. The CDR3 totals 16 residues.

The rearrangement uses TRBV12-5 and TRBJ1-3; 7 nucleotides line up with TRBD1. CDR1 and CDR2 from the germline V gene are LGHNT and FRNRAP. The CDR3 has 13 amino acids. The trim removed 4 bases at V and 5 bases at J, leaving 2 bases unmatched. The CDR3 is CASGSTGRNTIYF. CDR3 in DNA: TGTGCTAGTGGTTCGACAGGGCGAAACACCATATATTTT.

The V call is TRBV6-2 or TRBV6-3, the J call TRBJ2-2; TRBD2 aligns across 10 bases. V gave up 0 bases and J gave up 1 base; unmatched junction bases: 8. This CDR3 has 19 residues. Looked up from germline, CDR1 is MNHEY and CDR2 is SVGEGT. CDR3 loop: CASSYSYLRTSGNTGELFF. The CDR3 region has the DNA TGTGCCAGCAGTTACTCCTATCTCCGGACTAGCGGGAACACCGGGGAGCTGTTTTTT.

The rearrangement joins TRBV5-1 to TRBJ1-2; the match to TRBD1 covers 11 bases. Germline loops: CDR1 SGHRS, CDR2 YFSETQ. The CDR3 has 17 amino acids. V lost 0 bases, J lost 7 bases, and 11 bases stayed unmatched. The CDR3 nucleotides read TGCGCCAGCAGCTTGGACGGGACAGGGGGAATATCAGGTGGCTACACCTTC. Translation: CASSLDGTGGISGGYTF.

The rearrangement links TRBV2 to TRBJ1-4, with 7 bases that match TRBD1. V gave up 1 base and J gave up 0 bases; unmatched junction bases: 5. The CDR3 spans 17 residues. Germline CDR1 and CDR2: SNHLY and FYNNEI. The CDR3 nucleotides are TGTGCCAGCAGTGAAGTATCCACAGGGGCAACTAATGAAAAACTGTTTTTT. Amino acid sequence: CASSEVSTGATNEKLFF.

The chain joins TRBV7-2 to TRBJ2-2; perhaps TRBD2 as D (6 bases). This CDR3 has 17 amino acids. The germline CDR1 and CDR2 sequences are SGHTA and FQGNSA. V lost 5 bases to trimming and J lost 1 base, with 17 bases between them. The DNA of the CDR3 is TGTGCCAGCAGCCATGGGGGAAGCGGGCGGAACACCGGGGAGCTGTTTTTT. Its protein is CASSHGGSGRNTGELFF.

This sequence joins TRBV6-1 and TRBJ1-1; unclear D gene. Trimming cost V 0 bases and J 1 base, with 12 bases left between them. Germline V gives CDR1 MNHNS, CDR2 SASEGT. The CDR3 loop spans 16 amino acids. The CDR3 DNA follows: TGTGCCAGCAGTGAAGCGTGGGCCACCCCGAACACTGAAGCTTTCTTT. Translation gives CASSEAWATPNTEAFF.

The V and J genes are TRBV10-1 and TRBJ2-3; TRBD1 matches 10 bases. Germline CDR1 WNHNN, CDR2 SYGVQD (reference sequence). The CDR3 has 16 residues. V was clipped by 2 bases and J by 1 base; unmatched bases: 3. The DNA for the CDR3 is TGCGCCAGCAGTGAGGACAGGGGGCTTGGCACAGATACGCAGTATTTT. Protein: CASSEDRGLGTDTQYF.

The genes are TRBV19 and TRBJ1-6; possible D gene TRBD1, 6 bases. This CDR3 has 12 residues. V lost 10 bases and J 13 bases, leaving 17 bases between the germline ends. CDR1 and CDR2 from the germline V gene are LNHDA and SQIVND (reference sequence). The CDR3 region is CATLGGRAPLHF. CDR3 DNA sequence: TGTGCCACCTTAGGGGGAAGGGCGCCCCTCCACTTT.

The chain recombines TRBV5-1 with TRBJ1-2, with a tentative D call TRBD1 (5 bases). The germline V and J ends were trimmed by 5 bases and 0 bases, with 17 bases remaining between them. Germline assignment: CDR1 SGHRS and CDR2 YFSETQ. The CDR3 runs to 16 residues. The CDR3 sequence is CASRAGRGSPNYGYTF. CDR3 coding DNA: TGCGCCAGCAGGGCGGGACGGGGGTCCCCTAACTATGGCTACACCTTC.

This chain connects TRBV5-5 to TRBJ1-1; D uncertain. Trimming left V 0 bases short and J 6 bases short, with 9 bases between. Germline CDR1 reads SGHKS; CDR2 reads YYEKEE (reference sequence). The CDR3 totals 13 residues. The CDR3 DNA sequence: TGTGCCAGCAGCTTGGCCGGGTCAGCTGAAGCTTTCTTT. Translated, it gives CASSLAGSAEAFF.

The gene calls are TRBV6-6 and TRBJ1-5; D is ambiguous. V was clipped by 7 bases and J by 0 bases, with 10 bases between them. Per the germline V gene, CDR1 is MNHNY and CDR2 is SVGAGI (reference sequence). CDR3 length: 14 amino acids. The CDR3 sequence: CASKPGYSNQPQHF. In nucleotides, the CDR3 is TGTGCCAGCAAGCCGGGTTATAGCAATCAGCCCCAGCATTTT.

A single count supports this clone. J is TRBJ2-7 and V is TRBV7-9; 8 bases are a match to TRBD1. CDR1 is SEHNR and CDR2 is FQNEAQ in the germline V gene (reference sequence). This CDR3 region has 16 residues. V was pared by 5 bases and J by 5 bases, with 14 bases of the junction left unmatched. The CDR3: CASSPGQALLVDEQYF. DNA for the CDR3: TGTGCCAGCAGCCCGGGACAGGCCCTTCTTGTAGACGAGCAGTACTTC.

This clone appeared a few times. The rearrangement joins TRBV7-9 to TRBJ1-4; D call uncertain. This CDR3 is built from 13 residues. V dropped 6 bases and J dropped 4 bases, with 9 bases sitting between them. Per the germline V gene, CDR1 is SEHNR and CDR2 is FQNEAQ (reference sequence). Written as DNA, the CDR3 is TGTGCCAGCAGTGGGCAGATTAATGAAAAACTGTTTTTT. It yields the protein CASSGQINEKLFF.

This sequence joins TRBV7-2 and TRBJ2-2; D may match TRBD1 or TRBD2 (5 bases each). Germline V gene lookup returns CDR1 SGHTA and CDR2 FQGNSA. The V gene lost 5 bases and the J gene lost 7 bases, with 14 bases spanning the gap. There are 14 residues in the CDR3. The CDR3 region is CASSLEGWNGELFF. The CDR3 DNA is TGTGCCAGCAGCCTAGAGGGGTGGAACGGGGAGCTGTTTTTT.

This sequence joins TRBV2 and TRBJ1-2; D unclear. The ends were cut back, 7 bases at V and 4 bases at J, with 13 bases in the middle. Germline CDR1 and CDR2: SNHLY and FYNNEI. This CDR3 is 13 amino acids long. The chain's CDR3 is CASTEDWGYGYTF. The CDR3 nucleotides read TGTGCCAGCACCGAGGACTGGGGCTATGGCTACACCTTC.

The DNA for the CDR3 is TGTGCCAGCAGCCGGACCGACGAGGGTAGGGGGTATGGCTACACCTTC. It translates to CASSRTDEGRGYGYTF. The chain employs TRBV14 and TRBJ1-2, with D perhaps matching TRBD1 (6 bases). The V and J ends lost 4 bases and 5 bases respectively, with 20 bases between them. Germline CDR1 is SGHDN and CDR2 is FVKESK. The CDR3 sequence is 16 residues long.

The chain joins TRBV27 to TRBJ1-1; 9 bases are shared with TRBD1. CDR3 length: 15 amino acids. Germline assignment: CDR1 MNHEY and CDR2 SMNVEV (reference sequence). V was pared by 1 base and J by 6 bases, with 6 bases of the junction left unmatched. CDR3 coding DNA: TGTGCCAGCAGTTTATTGCCGGGACAGGGAGCTGAAGCTTTCTTT. This gives the protein CASSLLPGQGAEAFF.

The chain links TRBV19 to TRBJ1-1, with 9 bases that match TRBD1. The CDR3 sequence is 16 residues long. Unmatched junction bases numbered 10, after V lost 5 bases and J lost 3 bases. Germline values: CDR1 LNHDA, CDR2 SQIVND (reference sequence). DNA for the CDR3: TGTGCCAGTAGTTCCGGGACAGGGATGGGGGACACTGAAGCTTTCTTT. Translation: CASSSGTGMGDTEAFF.